This is a list of T cell receptor beta chains from one sample in a study of control samples from healthy donors and cancer patients. The assay was immunoSEQ multiplex PCR, and TCRdb's table has in-frame clones only and misses some. The sample records around 58,000 clones, 90% to 96% being singletons. The sequenced sample consisted of blood. All receptors derive from a woman between 18 and 29 years old in good health. The CDR3 runs from the conserved cysteine through the conserved F or W. D genes are given only for firm matches. Clone sizes are given selectively: once, few, many, or a class where the clone is expanded.

v_gene,abundance,len,j_gene,d_gene,CDR3nt,CDR3aa
TRBV7-2,-,17,TRBJ1-2,-,TGTGCCAGCAGCCTAGTAGTATTGGACCTATCCTCCTATGGCTACACCTTC,CASSLVVLDLSSYGYTF
TRBV6-2/TRBV6-3,once,13,TRBJ2-7,-,TGTGCCAGCAGCGACACTGGCTCCTACGAGCAGTACTTC,CASSDTGSYEQYF
TRBV9,-,15,TRBJ1-5,TRBD1,TGTGCCAGCAGCGCGCGGGGACAGGGGGATCAGCCCCAGCATTTT,CASSARGQGDQPQHF
TRBV30,-,13,TRBJ1-6,-,TGTGCCTCGATTAGCTCCTATAATTCACCCCTCCACTTT,CASISSYNSPLHF
TRBV28,once,16,TRBJ1-5,-,TGTGCCAGCAGCCCCCGTGGGGGCTATAGCAATCAGCCCCAGCATTTT,CASSPRGGYSNQPQHF
TRBV3-1/TRBV3-2,-,14,TRBJ1-1,-,TGTGCCAGCAGCCCGTTCTGGGGGGACACTGAAGCTTTCTTT,CASSPFWGDTEAFF
TRBV30,-,13,TRBJ1-1,-,TGTGCCTGGAGTAAACAGGGTTTGGTGGGAGCTTTCTTT,CAWSKQGLVGAFF
TRBV4-3,-,18,TRBJ1-2,TRBD1,TGCGCCAGCAGCCAATTTACCTCTCCGGGACAGGGTGTAGGTGGCTACACCTTC,CASSQFTSPGQGVGGYTF
TRBV27,-,14,TRBJ1-1,-,TGTGCCAGCACCCGGACGGCAATGAACACTGAAGCTTTCTTT,CASTRTAMNTEAFF
TRBV5-4,-,16,TRBJ2-2,-,TGTGCCAGCAGCTTGGGACGGGGGATGAACACCGGGGAGCTGTTTTTT,CASSLGRGMNTGELFF
TRBV19,-,15,TRBJ2-7,-,TGTGCCAGTAGTAGTATGGGGGGTTTTCTCTACGAGCAGTACTTC,CASSSMGGFLYEQYF
TRBV6-5,-,14,TRBJ1-3,-,TGTGCCAGCAGTTACTCAACTGAAGGAAACACCATATATTTT,CASSYSTEGNTIYF
TRBV19,-,19,TRBJ1-5,TRBD1,TGTGCCAGTAGTGGGATTTGGACAGGGGCGCTTGGGGGCAATCAGCCCCAGCATTTT,CASSGIWTGALGGNQPQHF
TRBV2,-,16,TRBJ1-6,-,TGTGCCAGCAGTGATCTAGCAGGGGCCTTCAATTCACCCCTCCACTTT,CASSDLAGAFNSPLHF
TRBV5-1,-,15,TRBJ1-5,-,TGCGCCAGCAGCCAAGGGCCTACAGAGAATCAGCCCCAGCATTTT,CASSQGPTENQPQHF
TRBV7-2,-,17,TRBJ1-2,TRBD1,TGTGCCAGCAGCAATCCGGGACAGGGGGCGTCGAGCTATGGCTACACCTTC,CASSNPGQGASSYGYTF
TRBV28,-,13,TRBJ1-5,TRBD1,TGTGCCAGCGGATTACAGGGGTTCCAGCCCCAGCATTTT,CASGLQGFQPQHF
TRBV24-1,-,14,TRBJ1-2,-,TGTGCCACCAGTGACCTGTGGACTAACTATGGCTACACCTTC,CATSDLWTNYGYTF
TRBV6-4,-,16,TRBJ2-1,TRBD1,TGTGCCAGCAGTGACGCCGGGACAGCCTCCTACAATGAGCAGTTCTTC,CASSDAGTASYNEQFF
TRBV7-8,-,16,TRBJ2-7,-,TGTGCCAGCAGCTTATTACTGGGGACAAAAGGGTACGAGCAGTACTTC,CASSLLLGTKGYEQYF
TRBV28,-,20,TRBJ1-2,TRBD1,TGTGCCAGCAAAGGACCGAACCTACAGGGGGCCCTCGACCTCTTTCAGGGCTACACCTTC,CASKGPNLQGALDLFQGYTF
TRBV5-1,-,15,TRBJ2-3,-,TGCGCCAGCAGCTCGGTGAATCTTAGTCCAGATACGCAGTATTTT,CASSSVNLSPDTQYF
TRBV7-9,-,17,TRBJ2-3,-,TGTGCCAGCAGCCACGACCCCGAAGCGGGCCTCACAGATACGCAGTATTTT,CASSHDPEAGLTDTQYF
TRBV5-1,-,14,TRBJ1-6,-,TGCGCCAGCAGCCCAGCCTTGCAAGCATCACCCCTCCACTTT,CASSPALQASPLHF
TRBV3-1/TRBV3-2,-,15,TRBJ1-5,-,TGTGCCAGCAGCCAAGATATGAGGATTAATCAGCCCCAGCATTTT,CASSQDMRINQPQHF
TRBV27,-,14,TRBJ2-7,TRBD1,TGTGCCAGCAGTCCCGGGACAGGGGGCGCCGAGCAGTACTTC,CASSPGTGGAEQYF
TRBV28,-,15,TRBJ2-2,-,TGTGCCAGCAGTGATGGGACCCCTAACACCGGGGAGCTGTTTTTT,CASSDGTPNTGELFF
TRBV6-6,-,16,TRBJ2-3,TRBD2,TGTGCCAGCAGTTCCGACCGACTAGCCGGCACAGATACGCAGTATTTT,CASSSDRLAGTDTQYF
TRBV3-1/TRBV3-2,once,21,TRBJ1-3,TRBD1,TGTGCCAGCAGCCAAGAGTCGCCAGGGGGGTTTCCTATGGACTCTGGAAACACCATATATTTT,CASSQESPGGFPMDSGNTIYF
TRBV6-5,-,14,TRBJ1-2,TRBD1,TGTGCCTGCTGGACAGGGCTAGAAAACTATGGCTACACCTTC,CACWTGLENYGYTF
TRBV2,-,17,TRBJ1-5,TRBD1,TGTGCCAGCAGTGTTGGGACAGGCCCAGATAGCAATCAGCCCCAGCATTTT,CASSVGTGPDSNQPQHF
TRBV12-5,-,17,TRBJ2-4,-,TGTGCTAGTGGTTCCCCCCCAGGTAGGACCTACAAAAACATTCAGTACTTC,CASGSPPGRTYKNIQYF
TRBV6-5,-,13,TRBJ1-6,-,TGTGCCACCCAGGGACAAAATAATTCACCCCTCCACTTT,CATQGQNNSPLHF
TRBV7-2,once,17,TRBJ2-5,TRBD2,TGTGCCAGCAGCTGGGAGACTAGCGGGGGGGCCGGTGAGACCCAGTACTTC,CASSWETSGGAGETQYF
TRBV6-6,-,15,TRBJ1-3,-,TGTGCCAGCCGATCCTCTCAGGACTCTGGAAACACCATATATTTT,CASRSSQDSGNTIYF
TRBV27,-,14,TRBJ1-1,-,TGTGCCAGCAGGACAGGCCCCGTTAGCACTGAAGCTTTCTTT,CASRTGPVSTEAFF
TRBV15,-,19,TRBJ1-3,-,TGTGCCACCAGCAGACCCTATTTTAAAGACAGGCTCTCCGGAAACACCATATATTTT,CATSRPYFKDRLSGNTIYF
TRBV19,-,15,TRBJ1-2,TRBD1,TGTGCCAGTACGAGGGACAGGGCGGGCAACTATGGCTACACCTTC,CASTRDRAGNYGYTF
TRBV14,-,14,TRBJ1-2,-,TGTGCCAGCAGCCAAGAGCAGGGACACTATGGCTACACCTTC,CASSQEQGHYGYTF
TRBV9,-,19,TRBJ2-2,TRBD1,TGTGCCAGCAGCGTATCCAGGGGGAATCCGCTTTTGGGCACCGGGGAGCTGTTTTTT,CASSVSRGNPLLGTGELFF
TRBV13,-,13,TRBJ2-7,-,TGTGCCAGCAGCCCACAGGCCAACTACGAGCAGTACTTC,CASSPQANYEQYF
TRBV7-2,-,16,TRBJ2-1,TRBD2,TGTGCCAGCAGCCATCTAGCGGGGGGGGTCGTCAATGAGCAGTTCTTC,CASSHLAGGVVNEQFF
TRBV25-1,-,12,TRBJ2-3,-,TGTGCCAGCAGTGATATGACAGATACGCAGTATTTT,CASSDMTDTQYF
TRBV14,-,15,TRBJ1-3,-,TGTGCCAGCAGCTCCCAGGGATTCTCTGGAAACACCATATATTTT,CASSSQGFSGNTIYF
TRBV13,-,16,TRBJ2-7,TRBD1,TGTGCCAGCAGCTTATTAACTGGACAGGGAGATTACGAGCAGTACTTC,CASSLLTGQGDYEQYF